Sequencing of this T cell receptor beta chain was carried out in a study of blood T cell repertoires in COVID-19. Across the study: T cells, B-cell-depleted T cells, or PBMCs provided the cDNA or gDNA that served as material.

It was during active infection that Seattle patients were enrolled and then longitudinally followed. In the authors' workflow: Reference gene primer amplification yielded estimated nucleated cell counts. Only in-frame clones appear in the TCRdb table, and some are missing; sequencing was by immunoSEQ multiplex PCR. V and J calls and clone size follow that table, whereas D and trimming were derived from the DNA. The sample consists of about 140,000 clones, around 89% of them appearing once. Trimming cost V 6 bases and J 7 bases; bases outside gene matches: 13. The germline CDR1 and CDR2 sequences are SNHLY and FYNNEI. The CDR3 length is 16 residues.

The sequence came from a human donor with COVID-19, enrolled during active disease. The donor label of this sample is uncertain. The gene calls are TRBV2 and TRBJ2-7, with 12 bases fitting TRBD1. The sample taken for sequencing was peripheral blood. The chain's CDR3 is CASSLTPGQGAKEQYF. CDR3 bases: TGTGCCAGCAGCCTGACCCCGGGACAGGGGGCGAAGGAGCAGTACTTC.